What follows is one T cell receptor (beta chain) and its context. Its antigen remains unidentified. PCR primers comprised 60 Vbeta and 13 Jbeta primers. The repertoire was sequenced with immunoSEQ multiplex PCR; TCRdb's copy has only in-frame clones and lacks some. In the table there are some 120,000 clones, roughly 62% of which are singletons. This specimen belongs to a study of cytomegalovirus exposure and HLA in healthy donors. In the study overall: Genotyping showed roughly 77% of 398 donors falling in the Caucasian-associated ancestry cluster. Points from the study as a whole: As immune exposure information, only CMV serostatus was available.

The clonotype originates from a man aged 30 to 45 in good health and CMV-seropositive. The sequenced material came from PBMCs.

CDR3 DNA: TGTGCCAGCAGCGAGGGGGGACAGGGTCTTTCCTACGAGCAGTACTTC. Protein: CASSEGGQGLSYEQYF. The chain recombines TRBV9 with TRBJ2-7; 9 nucleotides agree with TRBD1. V shed 3 bases, J shed 1 base, and the junction held 8 bases outside the gene matches. The germline gives CDR1 SGDLS, CDR2 YYNGEE. The CDR3 spans 16 residues.